Ten or more counts support the clone carrying this TCR beta chain. This sample is drawn from a study of Graves' ophthalmopathy and Graves' hyperthyroidism. RNA transcripts were the template, and TCR beta CDR3 regions were amplified from them. Second-round multiplex PCR came after a first-round RT-PCR that employed HTBI primers. TCRdb processed the multiplex PCR reads anew with MiXCR; each CDR3 protein has one entry. Of approximately 540,000 distinct CDR3 sequences detected, about two fifths appear once; the ten largest clones hold about 4%. This clonotype originated in an adult man with Graves' hyperthyroidism. The sample comprised peripheral blood or thyroid tissue (not recorded which).

CDR3 coding DNA: TGCAGTGCTAGCCCGGCGGGAGGCCCCTACGAGCAGTACTTC. It specifies CSASPAGGPYEQYF. The rearrangement uses TRBV20-1 and TRBJ2-7, with 8 nucleotides matching TRBD2. CDR3 length: 14 residues. Germline assignment: CDR1 DFQATT and CDR2 SNEGSKA (reference sequence). The V and J ends lost 3 bases and 2 bases, in that order; junction bases with no gene match: 6.